The next 14 T cell receptor beta chains were all read from a single sample in a study of cytomegalovirus exposure and HLA in healthy donors. PCR was performed using 60 Vbeta and 13 Jbeta primers. Sequencing used immunoSEQ multiplex PCR; TCRdb keeps in-frame clones, though not all of them. Its table lists 200,000 to 250,000 clones. Sequencing was done on a sample of PBMCs. The receptors come from a girl aged 2 to 9 in good health and CMV-seropositive.

The V call is TRBV28, the J call TRBJ2-7; TRBD1 agrees at 11 bases. CDR1 MDHEN and CDR2 SYDVKM come from the germline V gene. After removal of 2 bases from V and 3 bases from J, the junction contained 0 bases not matched to a gene. The CDR3 consists of 14 residues. In nucleotides, the CDR3 is TGTGCCAGCAGTTTAGGGACAGGGGGCTACGAGCAGTACTTC. Encoded protein: CASSLGTGGYEQYF.

This sequence joins TRBV7-9 and TRBJ2-2; 8 bases line up with TRBD1. After removal of 5 bases from V and 4 bases from J, the junction contained 12 bases not matched to a gene. CDR1 is SEHNR and CDR2 is FQNEAQ in the germline V gene (reference sequence). The CDR3 spans 17 residues. The CDR3 nucleotides read TGTGCCAGCAGCCCTCCGTCGGACAGGGTGGGCACCGGGGAGCTGTTTTTT. Translation gives CASSPPSDRVGTGELFF. The variable domain in full, completed from reference TRBV7-9 and TRBJ2-2, reads DTGVSQNPRHKITKRGQNVTFRCDPISEHNRLYWYRQTLGQGPEFLTYFQNEAQLEKSRLLSDRFSAERPKGSFSTLEIQRTEQGDSAMYLCASSPPSDRVGTGELFFGEGSRLTVL.

This chain uses TRBV9 with TRBJ2-3, with TRBD2 matching over 7 bases. This CDR3 comprises 15 residues. V lost 0 bases and J lost 4; bases outside the gene matches: 5. Germline V gene lookup returns CDR1 SGDLS and CDR2 YYNGEE. As DNA, the CDR3 is TGTGCCAGCAGCGTAGCTGGACTAGAACCAGATACGCAGTATTTT. Protein product: CASSVAGLEPDTQYF. The full variable domain, its missing parts supplied by reference TRBV9 and TRBJ2-3, is DSGVTQTPKHLITATGQRVTLRCSPRSGDLSVYWYQQSLDQGLQFLIQYYNGEERAKGNILERFSAQQFPDLHSELNLSSLELGDSALYFCASSVAGLEPDTQYFGPGTRLTVL.

The V gene is TRBV10-3, the J gene TRBJ2-1; D possibly corresponds to TRBD2 (7 bases). This CDR3 has 15 amino acids. Trimming shortened V by 2 bases and J by 6 bases, and 14 bases separated the two germline ends. From germline, CDR1 is ENHRY and CDR2 SYGVKD. CDR3 DNA: TGTGCCATCAGTGAGAGGGGGGAGGGCCCCAATGAGCAGTTCTTC. Its protein is CAISERGEGPNEQFF.

The rearrangement uses TRBV28 and TRBJ2-7; no clear D. V lost 5 bases and J 3 bases, leaving 8 bases between the germline ends. From germline, CDR1 is MDHEN and CDR2 SYDVKM. CDR3 length: 12 amino acids. For the CDR3, the DNA is TGTGCCAGCAGTCAGGTCTTCTACGAGCAGTACTTC. As protein: CASSQVFYEQYF. Full variable domain (remainder filled in from reference TRBV28 and TRBJ2-7): DVKVTQSSRYLVKRTGEKVFLECVQDMDHENMFWYRQDPGLGLRLIYFSYDVKMKEKGDIPEGYSVSREKKERFSLILESASTNQTSMYLCASSQVFYEQYFGPGTRLTVT.

The genes are TRBV11-3 and TRBJ2-1; 7 nucleotides line up with TRBD2. Germline V gives CDR1 SGHNT, CDR2 YENEEA. This CDR3 spans 14 amino acids. The V and J ends lost 5 bases and 5 bases, in that order; junction bases with no gene match: 6. In DNA form, the CDR3 reads TGTGCCAGCAGCCTCGGAGCGGGAAACAATGAGCAGTTCTTC. It encodes CASSLGAGNNEQFF.

A remark on this clone: The identical CDR3 is also encoded by other nucleotide sequences in the sample. The V and J genes are TRBV7-9 and TRBJ2-1; 7 nucleotides line up with TRBD1. The length of the CDR3 is 15 residues. V gave up 1 base and J gave up 4 bases; unmatched junction bases: 4. The germline gives CDR1 SEHNR, CDR2 FQNEAQ (reference sequence). DNA of the CDR3: TGTGCCAGCAGCTTAGGGCAGGGGGAATACAATGAGCAGTTCTTC. It specifies CASSLGQGEYNEQFF.

V gene TRBV11-1 combines with J gene TRBJ2-7; the D gene is possibly TRBD1 (6 bases). The germline V and J ends were trimmed by 7 bases and 0 bases, with 16 bases remaining between them. The CDR3 loop spans 15 amino acids. Germline V gene data show CDR1 as SGHAT and CDR2 as FQDESV (reference sequence). The CDR3 sequence: CASTPDRPSSYEQYF. CDR3 sequence (DNA): TGTGCCAGCACCCCGGACAGACCAAGCTCCTACGAGCAGTACTTC.

J is TRBJ2-1 and V is TRBV2; 13 positions match TRBD2. CDR3 size: 16 residues. The ends lost 10 bases at V and 5 bases at J; junction bases unmatched: 11. Per the germline V gene, CDR1 is SNHLY and CDR2 is FYNNEI. In DNA form, the CDR3 reads TGTGCCATCGGGACTAGCGGGATTTCGGGGGACAATGAGCAGTTCTTC. Amino acids: CAIGTSGISGDNEQFF.

The chain couples TRBV5-1 to TRBJ1-3; D is unresolved. Per germline, CDR1 SGHRS and CDR2 YFSETQ. V was pared by 4 bases and J by 1 base, with 6 bases between. CDR3 length: 13 residues. The DNA for the CDR3 is TGCGCCAGCAGCACGAGTTCTGGAAACACCATATATTTT. This codes for CASSTSSGNTIYF.

This sequence joins TRBV5-1 and TRBJ1-2; D is unclear. The CDR3 is made up of 14 amino acids. Germline loops: CDR1 SGHRS, CDR2 YFSETQ. V was pared by 0 bases and J by 4 bases, with 10 bases between. The CDR3: CASSLEAYFYGYTF. The CDR3 region has the DNA TGCGCCAGCAGCTTGGAAGCTTACTTCTATGGCTACACCTTC.

The J gene is TRBJ2-2, the V gene TRBV5-1; no clear D. The CDR3 sequence is 12 residues long. V dropped 8 bases and J dropped 2 bases, with 7 bases sitting between them. Germline CDR1 reads SGHRS; CDR2 reads YFSETQ. CDR3 amino acids: CASLTNTGELFF. The DNA for the CDR3 is TGCGCCAGTCTTACTAACACCGGGGAGCTGTTTTTT.

This chain joins TRBV7-9 and TRBJ2-5; 9 bases match TRBD2. CDR1 and CDR2 (germline): SEHNR, FQNEAQ (reference sequence). The CDR3 consists of 17 residues. Trimming removed 1 base from V and 4 bases from J; junction bases left unmatched: 10. The CDR3 sequence is CASSLGRGGRARETQYF. The CDR3 nucleotides read TGTGCCAGCAGCTTAGGGCGCGGCGGGAGGGCGAGAGAGACCCAGTACTTC.

The V and J genes are TRBV5-4 and TRBJ1-1; 9 bases map to TRBD1. The CDR3 consists of 14 residues. V lost 4 bases, J lost 3 bases, and 4 bases stayed unmatched. From germline, CDR1 is SGHNT and CDR2 YYREEE (reference sequence). The chain's CDR3 is CASSGDRVDTEAFF. The CDR3 nucleotides are TGTGCCAGCAGCGGGGACAGGGTAGACACTGAAGCTTTCTTT.